What follows describes a single T cell receptor (beta chain). This CDR3 spans 17 amino acids. V shed 2 bases, J shed 4 bases, and the junction held 11 bases outside the gene matches. From germline, CDR1 is MDHEN and CDR2 SYDVKM. The entry originates in a study of STAT5B mutations in CD4+ large granular lymphocyte leukemia. Sequencing was performed with immunoSEQ multiplex PCR; in TCRdb, only in-frame clones are kept and a portion is missing. The data show under 55,000 clones, roughly 85% seen once. The chain combines TRBV28 with TRBJ2-7, with 10 bases aligning to TRBD2. The source is a human donor in good health. Sequenced: CD4+ T cells from blood buffy coats. For the CDR3, the DNA is TGTGCCAGCAGTTTACAACGAATAGCGGGAGGCCCATACGAGCAGTACTTC. It codes for CASSLQRIAGGPYEQYF.